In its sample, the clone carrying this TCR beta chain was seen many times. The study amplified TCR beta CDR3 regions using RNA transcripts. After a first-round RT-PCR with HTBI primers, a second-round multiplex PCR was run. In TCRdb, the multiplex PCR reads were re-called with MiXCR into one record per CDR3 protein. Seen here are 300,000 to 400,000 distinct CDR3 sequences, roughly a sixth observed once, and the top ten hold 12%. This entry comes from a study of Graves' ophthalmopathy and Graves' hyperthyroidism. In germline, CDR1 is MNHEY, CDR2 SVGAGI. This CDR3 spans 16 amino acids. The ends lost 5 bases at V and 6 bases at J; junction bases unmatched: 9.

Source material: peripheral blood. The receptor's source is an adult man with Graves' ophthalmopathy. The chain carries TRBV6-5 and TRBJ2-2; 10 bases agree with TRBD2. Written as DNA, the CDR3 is TGTGCCAGCAGTCACAGGCTAGCGGGAGTATCCGGGGAGCTGTTTTTT. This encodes CASSHRLAGVSGELFF.